This T cell receptor (beta chain) was sequenced in a study of regulatory T cells in long-lasting Graves disease. Study in general: Newly diagnosed Graves' patients took antithyroid drugs under 3 months.

This clonotype came up many times. The germline V gene encodes CDR1 KGHSY and CDR2 FQNENV. The V end was cut by 1 base, the J end by 6 bases, with 10 bases between. This CDR3 region has 13 residues. The time point denotes: newly diagnosed GD, antithyroid drugs for less than 3 months. The TCR library was made from RNA extracted from PBMCs. Collection of peripheral blood (approximately 9 milliliters) was done using EDTA tubes. iRepertoire HTBI primers and Arm-PCR of CDR3 regions built TCR beta libraries. Original methodology: The samples yielded approximately 62 TRBV and around 13 TRBJ segments. MiXCR, run by TCRdb on the multiplex PCR reads, gives a single entry per CDR3 protein. These V and J calls rely on TCRdb rather than the paper's analysis. The sample shows about 210,000 distinct CDR3 sequences, approximately 18% of them seen only once. The sample was also linked to a second study, of T cells in Graves' hyperthyroidism and ophthalmopathy.

Sequencing was performed on peripheral blood mononuclear cells (PBMCs), taken at new diagnosis, from a patient treated with antithyroid drugs. The V gene is TRBV16, the J gene TRBJ2-7; D call uncertain. The receptor comes from a woman aged 25-40 years with Graves disease. The CDR3 DNA reads TGTGCCAGCAGCCAATTGTCCGTCGGCGAGCAGTACTTC. Amino acid sequence: CASSQLSVGEQYF.